This T cell receptor (beta chain) was sequenced for a study of blood T cell repertoires in COVID-19. Study-level information: Material from acute and convalescent COVID-19 was sourced from the United States, Italy and Spain.

This clone was observed a few times. This CDR3 spans 14 amino acids. Per the germline V gene, CDR1 is MDHEN and CDR2 is SYDVKM. V was cut by 5 bases and J by 5 bases, with 13 bases left in between. The protocol was immunoSEQ multiplex PCR, while the TCRdb copy is restricted to in-frame clones and leaves out a portion. The sample lists 200,000 to 250,000 clones; 70% to 90% were seen once. The chain links TRBV28 to TRBJ1-5; perhaps TRBD1 as D (6 bases). Input material: peripheral blood. This sequence was found in a woman aged 60 to 75 with active or convalescent COVID-19. CDR3 residues: CASSGAGQYQPQHF. CDR3 coding DNA: TGTGCCAGCAGTGGCGCCGGACAGTATCAGCCCCAGCATTTT.